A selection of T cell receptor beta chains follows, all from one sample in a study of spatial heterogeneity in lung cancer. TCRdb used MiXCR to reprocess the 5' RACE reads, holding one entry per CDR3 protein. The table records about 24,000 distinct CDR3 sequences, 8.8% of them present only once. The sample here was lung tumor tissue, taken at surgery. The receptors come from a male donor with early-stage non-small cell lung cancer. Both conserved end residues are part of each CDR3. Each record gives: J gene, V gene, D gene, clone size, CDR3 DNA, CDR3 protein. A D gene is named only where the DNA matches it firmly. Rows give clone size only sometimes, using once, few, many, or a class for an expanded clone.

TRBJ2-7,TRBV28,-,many,TGTGCCAGCAGAATAGACGTTTGGTTGGGCGAGCAGTACTTC,CASRIDVWLGEQYF
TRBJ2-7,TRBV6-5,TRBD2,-,TGTGCCAGCAGTTACGGGACTATGAACGAGCAGTACTTC,CASSYGTMNEQYF
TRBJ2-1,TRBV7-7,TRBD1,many,TGTGCTAGCAGCCAGACAGGGGCCTCCTACAATGAGCAGTTCTTC,CASSQTGASYNEQFF
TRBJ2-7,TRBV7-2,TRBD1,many,TGTGCCAGCAGCCCCGGGACAGGGGGCGCGTACGAGCAGTACTTC,CASSPGTGGAYEQYF
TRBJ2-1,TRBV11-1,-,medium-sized,TGTGCCAGCAGCTTAGGGACAGTTTGGTTCTTC,CASSLGTVWFF
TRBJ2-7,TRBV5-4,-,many,TGTGCCAGCAGCTTGGCCAATTCCCACTTTTACGAGCAGTACTTC,CASSLANSHFYEQYF
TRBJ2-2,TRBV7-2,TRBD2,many,TGTGCCAGCAGCTTAGGCGGGAGAAACACCGGGGAGCTGTTTTTT,CASSLGGRNTGELFF
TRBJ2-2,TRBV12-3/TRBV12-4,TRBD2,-,TGTGCCAGCAGTTTAGTCGTGGGAGGGGACACCGGGGAGCTGTTTTTT,CASSLVVGGDTGELFF
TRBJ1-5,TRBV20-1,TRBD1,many,TGCAGTGCACGAGACAGGGGGCGACTTAGCAATCAGCCCCAGCATTTT,CSARDRGRLSNQPQHF
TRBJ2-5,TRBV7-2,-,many,TGTGCCAGCAGCTTCCGGGGCGAAGAGACCCAGTACTTC,CASSFRGEETQYF
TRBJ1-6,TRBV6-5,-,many,TGTGCCAGCACCAGAGGGTCGGAGAATTCACCCCTCCACTTT,CASTRGSENSPLHF
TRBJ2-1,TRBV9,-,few,TGTGCCAGCAGTGAGGAGGGGAGCTCCTACAATGAGCAGTTCTTC,CASSEEGSSYNEQFF
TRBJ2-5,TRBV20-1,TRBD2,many,TGCAGTGCCCTCGGGGGGGGAAGCGAGACCCAGTACTTC,CSALGGGSETQYF
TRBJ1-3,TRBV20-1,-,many,TGCAGTGCTAGGCGACCGGGCAGGTCTGGAAACACCATATATTTT,CSARRPGRSGNTIYF
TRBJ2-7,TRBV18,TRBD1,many,TGTGCCAGCTCACCTACGGGACAGGGTGTCCCCTACGAGCAGTACTTC,CASSPTGQGVPYEQYF
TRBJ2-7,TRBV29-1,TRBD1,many,TGCAGCGTCGAGACAGGGATGGGGGAGCAGTACTTC,CSVETGMGEQYF
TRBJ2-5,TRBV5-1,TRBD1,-,TGCGCCAGCAGCCAAGGACAGGGACAAGAGACCCAGTACTTC,CASSQGQGQETQYF
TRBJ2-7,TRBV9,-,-,TGTGCCAGCAGCGTAGCGGCTGGGATGTACGAGCAGTACTTC,CASSVAAGMYEQYF
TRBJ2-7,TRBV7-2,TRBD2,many,TGTGCCAGCAGCTTAATAGCGGGCTTGACCTACGAGCAGTACTTC,CASSLIAGLTYEQYF
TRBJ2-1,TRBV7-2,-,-,TGTGCCAGCAGCTTAGATGGGGTTAGTCTCGGTGAGCAGTTCTTC,CASSLDGVSLGEQFF
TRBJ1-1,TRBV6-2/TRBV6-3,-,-,TGTGCCAGCAGTAAGGGGGTCCGGGCTTTCTTT,CASSKGVRAFF
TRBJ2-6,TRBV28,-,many,TGTGCCAGCCGGGGTAAAAGCTCTGGGGCCAACGTCCTGACTTTC,CASRGKSSGANVLTF
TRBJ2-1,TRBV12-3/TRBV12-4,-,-,TGTGCCACCGCCGTCTGGACAGACCTGGGATTTACCGAGCAGTTCTTC,CATAVWTDLGFTEQFF
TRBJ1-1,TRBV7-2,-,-,TGTGCCAGCAGCCAGGGGACGGGGCGGCCTGAAGCTTTCTTT,CASSQGTGRPEAFF
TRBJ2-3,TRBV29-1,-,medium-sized,TGCAGCGTCGGGGAGGGACAGACCCAGTATTTT,CSVGEGQTQYF
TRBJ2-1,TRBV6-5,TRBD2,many,TGTGCCAGCAGGCCGACTAGCGGTGAGCAGTTCTTC,CASRPTSGEQFF
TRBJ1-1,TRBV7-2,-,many,TGTGCCAGCAGCTTAGTGGGGGGGAGGAGGGCGAGTACTGAAGCTTTCTTT,CASSLVGGRRASTEAFF
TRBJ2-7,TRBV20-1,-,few,TGCAGTGCTCTCCAGGACAGTAAGCACGAGCAGTACTTC,CSALQDSKHEQYF
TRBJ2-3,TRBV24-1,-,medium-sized,TGTGCCACCAGTGATTTCACAGATACGCAGTATTTT,CATSDFTDTQYF
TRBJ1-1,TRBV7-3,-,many,TGTGCCAGCATCCCCCCCCGGGCGGACGGAGCTTTCTTT,CASIPPRADGAFF
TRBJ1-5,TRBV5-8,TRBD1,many,TGTGCCAGCAGCTTACAGGGGGCTCCGGGCAATCAGCCCCAGCATTTT,CASSLQGAPGNQPQHF
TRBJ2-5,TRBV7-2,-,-,TGTGCCAGCAGCTTAGTTGTCCAGCGGGTCAGGACACAAGAGACCCAGTACTTC,CASSLVVQRVRTQETQYF
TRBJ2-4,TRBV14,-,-,TGTGCCAGCAGCCACGGATTAGACAGGAGCCTAGCCAAAAACATTCAGTACTTC,CASSHGLDRSLAKNIQYF
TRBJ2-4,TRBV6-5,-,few,TGTGCCAGCAGTTACATAGCAGGGCCTGCTGGCAGAAACATTCAGTACTTC,CASSYIAGPAGRNIQYF
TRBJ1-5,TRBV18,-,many,TGTGCCAGCTCACCGACCAATCAGCCCCAGCATTTT,CASSPTNQPQHF
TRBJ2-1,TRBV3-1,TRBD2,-,TGTGCCAGCAGCCCCTGGACTAGCCCACTAGGAAATGAGCAGTTCTTC,CASSPWTSPLGNEQFF
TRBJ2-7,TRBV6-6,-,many,TGTGCCACCGAAAGGGCCTTGCCAACCTACGAGCAGTACTTC,CATERALPTYEQYF
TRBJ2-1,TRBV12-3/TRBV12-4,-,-,TGTGCCAGCAGCCTAGGGCCCAGTGGGGATGAGCAGTTCTTC,CASSLGPSGDEQFF
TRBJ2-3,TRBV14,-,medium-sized,TGTGCCAGCAGCCAAGATTGGGATACGCAGTATTTT,CASSQDWDTQYF
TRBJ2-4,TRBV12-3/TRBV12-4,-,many,TGTGCCAGCAGTAAGGACGGGTTAGCCAAAAACATTCAGTACTTC,CASSKDGLAKNIQYF
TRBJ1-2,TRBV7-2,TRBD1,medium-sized,TGTGCCAGCAGCCTGGGACAGGGGAAAAACTATGGCTACACCTTC,CASSLGQGKNYGYTF
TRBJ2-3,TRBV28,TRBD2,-,TGTGCCAGCACCTCCCTGACTAGCGGGATTCAAGATACGCAGTATTTT,CASTSLTSGIQDTQYF
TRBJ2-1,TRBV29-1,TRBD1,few,TGCAGCGTTGGGGGGACAGGGCAGTTCTTC,CSVGGTGQFF
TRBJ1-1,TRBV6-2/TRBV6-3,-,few,TGTGCCAGCAGCTACTCCGTCCTGAACACTGAAGCTTTCTTT,CASSYSVLNTEAFF
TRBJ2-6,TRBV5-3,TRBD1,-,TGTGCCAGAAGCGGACAGGACGGAATCTCTGGGGCCAACGTCCTGACTTTC,CARSGQDGISGANVLTF
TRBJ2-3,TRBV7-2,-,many,TGTGCCAGCAGCTTCCTAGCGACCGTCACAGATACGCAGTATTTT,CASSFLATVTDTQYF
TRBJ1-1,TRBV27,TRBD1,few,TGTGCCAGCCACGGGTGGCTACAGGGGAAGGACACTGAAGCTTTCTTT,CASHGWLQGKDTEAFF
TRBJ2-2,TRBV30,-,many,TGTGCCTGGAGTGATGACGGGCTATACACCGGGGAGCTGTTTTTT,CAWSDDGLYTGELFF
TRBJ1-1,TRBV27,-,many,TGTGCCAGCAGTCGGGCGGAGACGAAAGAAGCTTTCTTT,CASSRAETKEAFF
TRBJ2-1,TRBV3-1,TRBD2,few,TGTGCCAGCAGCCAACCCTTTACTAGCGGGAGGGCAGCCGAGCAGTTCTTC,CASSQPFTSGRAAEQFF
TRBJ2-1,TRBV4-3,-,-,TGCGCCAGCAGCCAAGATATAACTAGGGGTCGTCAAGAGCAGTTCTTC,CASSQDITRGRQEQFF
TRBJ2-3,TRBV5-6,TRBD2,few,TGTGCCAGCAGCCTCCTAGCGGGAGCGGTGGATACGCAGTATTTT,CASSLLAGAVDTQYF
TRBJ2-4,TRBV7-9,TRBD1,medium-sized,TGTGCCAGCAGCTTAGCTTCGGGGACAGGACAGAACTTC,CASSLASGTGQNF
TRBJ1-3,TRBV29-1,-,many,TGCAGCGTCAAAACCAGAGGAAACACCATATATTTT,CSVKTRGNTIYF